This TCR beta chain was recovered during a study of blood T cell repertoires in COVID-19. Study-level background: The United States, Italy and Spain provided the acute and convalescent COVID-19 samples.

Participants spanned ages 18 to 89 years and resided in over 20 US areas. Profiled with immunoSEQ multiplex PCR; TCRdb holds only in-frame clones, not every one. The table shows 200,000 or so clones, with approximately 89% occurring only once. The count of this clone is one. Sequencing was performed on PBMCs or T cells enriched from blood (not recorded which). This clonotype was sampled from a woman between 40 and 55 years old with acute COVID-19.

CDR3 in DNA: TGCGCCAGCAGGACTGCCCCAACAGGGGGGTCCTACAATGAGCAGTTCTTC. This codes for CASRTAPTGGSYNEQFF. The chain uses TRBV5-1 and TRBJ2-1; 8 nucleotides line up with TRBD1. V shed 5 bases, J shed 1 base, and the junction held 11 bases outside the gene matches. The CDR3 has 17 amino acids. Per the germline V gene, CDR1 is SGHRS and CDR2 is YFSETQ.